This passage covers 3 T cell receptor beta chains from one sample sequenced in a study of shared clonotypes between healthy human individuals. CD45RO-negative CD8 cells positively selected for CCR7 made up the naive population, which excluded terminally differentiated effector memory CD45RA+ cells. Profiled with immunoSEQ multiplex PCR; TCRdb holds only in-frame clones, not every one. The data hold around 2,000,000 clones, with 85% to 95% observed a single time. Sequenced sample: naive CD8+ T cells sorted from blood. Receptors originate from a man between 18 and 35 years old in good health.

The rearrangement uses TRBV27 and TRBJ2-7, with 9 bases that match TRBD1. The length of the CDR3 is 14 residues. Germline V lookup: CDR1 MNHEY, CDR2 SMNVEV (reference sequence). V shed 4 bases and J 3 bases; nucleotides not matched to a gene: 4. The CDR3 is CASSSGTGIYEQYF. The CDR3 DNA follows: TGTGCCAGCAGTTCCGGGACAGGGATCTACGAGCAGTACTTC.

CDR3 in DNA: TGCGCCAGCAGCCAAGATGTGGGGGCGGGCTACGAGCAGTACTTC. Encoded protein: CASSQDVGAGYEQYF. The chain recombines TRBV4-3 with TRBJ2-7, with a weak D call TRBD1 (6 bases). V was pared by 0 bases and J by 3 bases, with 12 bases between. Germline V gives CDR1 LGHNA, CDR2 YSLEER. CDR3 length: 15 amino acids.

Regarding this clone: This same CDR3 is encoded by further DNA sequences in the sample. The V gene is TRBV30, the J gene TRBJ1-1; D is unclear. The germline V gene has CDR1 GTSNPN and CDR2 SVGIG (reference sequence). Trimming took 0 bases from V and 4 from J, leaving 6 bases between them. The CDR3 extends over 12 amino acids. The CDR3 sequence: CAWSVGTTEAFF. DNA of the CDR3: TGTGCCTGGAGTGTGGGTACCACTGAAGCTTTCTTT.